Shown below are 31 T cell receptor beta chains from a single sample sequenced in a study of T-cell reconstitution after alpha-beta-depleted transplantation in children. Preparation of the TCRbeta library used unique molecular identifiers. TCRdb re-analysed the PCR reads in MiXCR, keeping a single row per CDR3 protein. The data show about 350,000 distinct CDR3 sequences, 15% to 20% seen once. The sequencing here drew on PBMCs, mostly from graft donor cells, taken 360 days after TCRalphabeta/CD19-depleted stem cell transplant. The source of these receptors is a male patient aged 2 to 10 who had a stem cell transplant for acute lymphoblastic leukemia, so the T cells may come from the graft donor.

The chain employs TRBV7-8 and TRBJ2-5; tentative D call: TRBD2 (5 bases). CDR1 is SGHVS and CDR2 is FQNEAQ in the germline V gene. The V end lost 1 base, the J end lost 5 bases, and 14 bases lay between the germline ends. The CDR3 is 15 amino acids. The CDR3 protein is CASSLGWRSPETQYF. CDR3 bases: TGTGCCAGCAGCTTAGGGTGGAGGAGCCCTGAGACCCAGTACTTC.

This clonotype was seen repeatedly, ten times or more. The chain is built from TRBV12-3 or TRBV12-4 and TRBJ2-5, with 8 bases aligning to TRBD1. Trimming cost V 3 bases and J 6 bases; bases outside gene matches: 15. The CDR3 sequence is 17 residues long. CDR3 sequence (DNA): TGTGCCAGCAGTTTCATACAGGGGGAAGGTAGAGCCAAGACCCAGTACTTC. This sequence encodes CASSFIQGEGRAKTQYF.

This clonotype has a count of ten or more. This chain uses TRBV12-3 or TRBV12-4 with TRBJ2-2; D is unresolved. Deletions cut 3 bases from V and 8 bases from J, with 7 bases between. This CDR3 comprises 12 residues. Here the CDR3 DNA reads TGTGCCAGCAGTTTGTGGCCGGGGGAGCTGTTTTTT. Translating gives CASSLWPGELFF.

This clonotype was observed a handful of times. The V call is TRBV12-3 or TRBV12-4, the J call TRBJ1-1; no clear D. Trimming stripped 3 bases from V and 7 bases from J, with 9 bases between. The CDR3 has 12 residues. For the CDR3, the DNA is TGTGCCAGCAGTTTCCTTGACCGTGAAGCTTTCTTT. As protein: CASSFLDREAFF.

This clonotype was picked up many times. The DNA of the CDR3 is TGTGCCAGCAGCCTTAAGCGGGAGAGGACCGGGGAGCTGTTTTTT. The encoded protein is CASSLKRERTGELFF. The chain couples TRBV7-2 to TRBJ2-2; 8 bases agree with TRBD2. CDR3 size: 15 residues. The junction had 7 bases not matched to a gene; V was cut back by 5 bases and J by 5 bases. Germline CDR1 is SGHTA and CDR2 is FQGNSA.

This chain joins TRBV7-8 and TRBJ1-5, with D tentatively TRBD1 (5 bases). This CDR3 is 16 amino acids long. The V gene lost 1 base and the J gene lost 3 bases, with 13 bases spanning the gap. Germline V gene sequence: CDR1 SGHVS, CDR2 FQNEAQ. The CDR3 protein is CASSLVGGTVNQPQHF. The CDR3 DNA reads TGTGCCAGCAGCTTAGTGGGGGGAACAGTCAATCAGCCCCAGCATTTT.

This clonotype was counted only a few times. The rearrangement joins TRBV5-1 to TRBJ2-1; TRBD1 agrees at 8 bases. The V segment lost 0 bases and the J segment 3 bases; nucleotides outside the gene matches: 2. Germline V CDR1 and CDR2: SGHRS, YFSETQ. The CDR3 runs to 15 residues. This chain's CDR3 is CASSLETGGYNEQFF. The CDR3, as DNA: TGCGCCAGCAGCTTGGAAACAGGGGGCTACAATGAGCAGTTCTTC.

This clonotype has ten or more counts. The rearrangement joins TRBV28 to TRBJ1-4; possible D gene TRBD1, 5 bases. CDR3 length: 14 residues. Germline lookup yields CDR1 MDHEN and CDR2 SYDVKM. V lost 3 bases and J lost 7, with 12 bases in between. CDR3 sequence: CASSFEGTVEKLFF. The CDR3 DNA reads as TGTGCCAGCAGTTTCGAGGGGACGGTTGAAAAACTGTTTTTT.

The rearrangement links TRBV7-6 to TRBJ2-5; D remains ambiguous. Germline CDR1 and CDR2: SGHVS and FNYEAQ. The V end lost 0 bases, the J end lost 2 bases, and 16 bases lay between the germline ends. This CDR3 comprises 17 residues. DNA for the CDR3: TGTGCCAGCAGCTTAGCCTTTCGACTGAAGATACAAGAGACCCAGTACTTC. Its protein product is CASSLAFRLKIQETQYF.

This clonotype appeared many times. The chain joins TRBV4-3 to TRBJ2-7; D is unclear. The ends were cut back, 0 bases at V and 13 bases at J, with 13 bases in the middle. The CDR3 contains 12 residues. Germline V CDR1 and CDR2: LGHNA, YSLEER. DNA of the CDR3: TGCGCCAGCAGCCAAGACGGAAGTGTTCGATACTTC. It encodes CASSQDGSVRYF.

This clonotype was counted ten times or more. This chain joins TRBV5-6 and TRBJ1-4; D is undetermined. Germline V CDR1 and CDR2: SGHDT, YYEEEE. The CDR3 is 15 residues long. V lost 5 bases and J 5 bases, leaving 16 bases between the germline ends. CDR3 bases: TGTGCCAGCAGAGTTTCTGGGCTATCAAATGAAAAACTGTTTTTT. It is translated as CASRVSGLSNEKLFF.

This clonotype was found many times. V is TRBV25-1 and J is TRBJ2-3, with 9 bases lining up with TRBD1. The V gene's germline CDR1 is MGHDK and CDR2 SYGVNS. The CDR3 runs to 16 residues. The V segment lost 2 bases and the J segment 2 bases; nucleotides outside the gene matches: 5. CDR3 residues: CASSEIQGANTDTQYF. CDR3 DNA sequence: TGTGCCAGCAGTGAAATACAGGGGGCAAACACAGATACGCAGTATTTT. Complete variable domain (other parts from reference TRBV25-1 and TRBJ2-3): EADIYQTPRYLVIGTGKKITLECSQTMGHDKMYWYQQDPGMELHLIHYSYGVNSTEKGDLSSESTVSRIRTEHFPLTLESARPSHTSQYLCASSEIQGANTDTQYFGPGTRLTVL.

The chain employs TRBV15 and TRBJ1-4, with 9 bases lining up with TRBD1. CDR1 is LNHNV, CDR2 YYDKDF, per germline (reference sequence). Trimming removed 4 bases from V and 8 bases from J; junction bases left unmatched: 8. This CDR3 has 15 amino acids. CDR3 nucleotide sequence: TGTGCCACCAGCACCGTACAGGGGGCGCGGGAAAAACTGTTTTTT. Translating gives CATSTVQGAREKLFF.

Here the CDR3 DNA reads TGCAGCGTTGAGAGCCAGAGAAACATTCAGTACTTC. Translated: CSVESQRNIQYF. This chain connects TRBV29-1 to TRBJ2-4, with D unresolved. The ends were cut back, 3 bases at V and 6 bases at J, with 9 bases in the middle. This CDR3 is built from 12 residues. The germline V gene has CDR1 SQVTM and CDR2 ANQGSEA.

This clonotype turned up a few times. The chain joins TRBV20-1 to TRBJ2-3; 10 nucleotides match TRBD1. CDR1 is DFQATT and CDR2 is SNEGSKA in the germline V gene (reference sequence). The CDR3 has 15 amino acids. The ends lost 4 bases at V and 6 bases at J; junction bases unmatched: 10. Here the CDR3 DNA reads TGCAGTGCTACTCCGGGACAGGGGTTGTTGGATACGCAGTATTTT. Its translation is CSATPGQGLLDTQYF.

The sample holds a few counts of this clonotype. This chain uses TRBV7-8 with TRBJ1-1; D unclear. The length of the CDR3 is 16 residues. The V end lost 3 bases, the J end lost 0 bases, and 14 bases lay between the germline ends. Per germline, CDR1 SGHVS and CDR2 FQNEAQ. As DNA, the CDR3 is TGTGCCAGCAGCTTCACAGTGGGCCCCATGAACACTGAAGCTTTCTTT. Translating gives CASSFTVGPMNTEAFF.

The rearrangement joins TRBV5-1 to TRBJ2-3; 8 positions agree with TRBD2. With 1 base clipped from V and 1 base from J, the junction kept 14 bases outside the gene matches. Germline CDR1 is SGHRS and CDR2 is YFSETQ. The CDR3 runs to 19 residues. The CDR3 region is CASSLILAGTSAGTDTQYF. The CDR3 DNA reads TGCGCCAGCAGCTTGATCCTCGCCGGGACTAGTGCCGGCACAGATACGCAGTATTTT.

This chain links TRBV4-3 with TRBJ2-1; the match to TRBD2 covers 7 bases. The germline CDR1 and CDR2 sequences are LGHNA and YSLEER. CDR3 length equals 16 residues. V shed 0 bases and J 4 bases; nucleotides not matched to a gene: 6. For the CDR3, the DNA is TGCGCCAGCAGCCAAGATAAGATAGCGGGTTACAATGAGCAGTTCTTC. Its translation is CASSQDKIAGYNEQFF.

The gene calls are TRBV20-1 and TRBJ2-3; TRBD2 matches 10 bases. This CDR3 has 16 residues. Germline V gives CDR1 DFQATT, CDR2 SNEGSKA (reference sequence). J was trimmed by 3 bases and V by 0 bases; bases with no gene match: 6. The CDR3 DNA follows: TGCAGTGCTAGAGATTATCTAGCGGGAGTAACAGATACGCAGTATTTT. Protein product: CSARDYLAGVTDTQYF.

The V gene is TRBV12-3 or TRBV12-4, the J gene TRBJ2-2; D gene unclear. This CDR3 spans 17 amino acids. V lost 5 bases to trimming and J lost 0 bases, with 16 bases between them. The CDR3 spells CASSPTDMPANTGELFF. In nucleotides, the CDR3 is TGTGCCAGCAGTCCGACCGACATGCCGGCGAACACCGGGGAGCTGTTTTTT.

The V gene is TRBV7-8, the J gene TRBJ2-7; 7 bases are shared with TRBD1. The CDR3 spans 14 residues. Germline CDR1 SGHVS, CDR2 FQNEAQ. The ends lost 2 bases at V and 5 bases at J; junction bases unmatched: 6. The CDR3 region has the DNA TGTGCCAGCAGCTTACTGACAGGGTCCCACGAGCAGTACTTC. Amino acids: CASSLLTGSHEQYF.

This clonotype was observed a handful of times. The genes are TRBV5-1 and TRBJ2-2; 7 bases line up with TRBD2. The CDR3 totals 15 residues. CDR1 and CDR2 from the germline V gene are SGHRS and YFSETQ. V lost 3 bases, J lost 6 bases, and 8 bases stayed unmatched. The CDR3, as DNA: TGCGCCAGCAGCTCCACAAGCGGGATCCCCGGGGAGCTGTTTTTT. This gives the protein CASSSTSGIPGELFF.

The chain is built from TRBV4-3 and TRBJ1-2, with D possibly matching TRBD1 (6 bases). V shed 1 base and J shed 6 bases, with 15 bases lying between them. In germline, CDR1 is LGHNA, CDR2 YSLEER. The CDR3 loop spans 15 amino acids. The CDR3 bases are TGCGCCAGCAGCCAAGTGTGGGCGGGGGGCGATGGCTACACCTTC. It codes for CASSQVWAGGDGYTF.

This clonotype was found many times. V is TRBV4-3 and J is TRBJ2-2; the D gene is possibly TRBD2 (5 bases). Germline V gives CDR1 LGHNA, CDR2 YSLEER. The CDR3 runs to 15 residues. Trimming removed 1 base at V and 6 bases at J, with 12 bases between. CDR3 sequence: CASSQVRGRAGELFF. CDR3 sequence (DNA): TGCGCCAGCAGCCAAGTCCGGGGAAGGGCCGGGGAGCTGTTTTTT.

The chain employs TRBV11-2 and TRBJ2-3; 9 bases align to TRBD2. This CDR3 region has 15 residues. J was trimmed by 5 bases and V by 5 bases; bases with no gene match: 8. Per germline, CDR1 SGHAT and CDR2 FQNNGV. As DNA, the CDR3 is TGTGCCAGCAGCCGTAGCGGGAGCGGGGGAGATACGCAGTATTTT. This encodes CASSRSGSGGDTQYF.

This clonotype was seen only a few times. The chain has TRBV15 and TRBJ1-1; possible D gene TRBD1, 5 bases. Germline V lookup: CDR1 LNHNV, CDR2 YYDKDF (reference sequence). V lost 4 bases and J lost 8, with 14 bases in between. The CDR3 extends over 13 amino acids. The DNA for the CDR3 is TGTGCCACCAGCATCTTCTTCCGACAGGAAGCTTTCTTT. This gives the protein CATSIFFRQEAFF.

The chain links TRBV5-5 to TRBJ2-5, with 9 bases that match TRBD1. The CDR3 has 17 amino acids. Germline CDR1 SGHKS, CDR2 YYEKEE (reference sequence). V lost 0 bases, J lost 5 bases, and 11 bases stayed unmatched. The CDR3 coding sequence is TGTGCCAGCAGCTTGGCCGTCTACACAGGGGGCGTCGAGACCCAGTACTTC. Translation: CASSLAVYTGGVETQYF.

A few counts support this clonotype. This chain links TRBV28 with TRBJ2-1; TRBD1 is a possible D gene (6 bases). Germline V gives CDR1 MDHEN, CDR2 SYDVKM. The CDR3 is 15 amino acids. The ends were cut back, 3 bases at V and 6 bases at J, with 15 bases in the middle. The CDR3 DNA reads TGTGCCAGCAGTTTTTTTACAGGGCGCCCCAATGAGCAGTTCTTC. It yields the protein CASSFFTGRPNEQFF.

This rearrangement joins TRBV12-3 or TRBV12-4 to TRBJ2-5, with unresolved D. V lost 11 bases and J 6 bases, leaving 22 bases between the germline ends. The CDR3 runs 14 residues. The CDR3 DNA follows: TGTGCCGGCGGACCGGATAGCCTGGACCAGACCCAGTACTTC. This gives the protein CAGGPDSLDQTQYF.

The genes are TRBV20-1 and TRBJ2-7, with D possibly being TRBD1 (7 bases). Looked up from germline, CDR1 is DFQATT and CDR2 is SNEGSKA (reference sequence). The germline V and J ends were trimmed by 6 bases and 4 bases, with 16 bases remaining between them. The CDR3 is 13 amino acids. The CDR3 here is CSARGVRRYEQYF. CDR3 DNA sequence: TGCAGTGCCAGGGGGGTCCGACGATACGAGCAGTACTTC.

This clonotype has just a few counts. CDR3 nucleotide sequence: TGTGCCAGCAGCCAAGTCTGGGGCCGGACTAGCGGGAGGACCGGGGAGCTGTTTTTT. Translated, it gives CASSQVWGRTSGRTGELFF. The chain links TRBV4-2 to TRBJ2-2; the match to TRBD2 covers 14 bases. The junction had 9 bases not matched to a gene; V was cut back by 1 base and J by 5 bases. The CDR3 has 19 amino acids. Germline values: CDR1 LGHNA, CDR2 YNFKEQ.